This TCR beta chain was identified in a study of blood T cell repertoires in COVID-19 (dated by TCRdb to the early 2020s). A note on the overall study: Collaborator samples came from the United States, Italy and Spain and covered acute and convalescent phases of COVID-19. The prospective study material was composed of cDNA or gDNA derived from T cells, B-cell-depleted T cells, or PBMCs. Subjects who had been exposed to COVID-19, were actively infected with it, or had recovered from it provided the deeply sampled blood TCRbeta repertoires that made up the dataset. The repertoires were released in a freely available public database intended as a resource for research on the immune response to SARS-CoV-2. The samples were drawn from the first 160 participants of the ongoing ImmuneRACE study and from some 1,300 subjects provided by 6 global collaborators. Nearly every sample came with metadata listing a de-identified subject ID, COVID-19 status, age in years and sex. Where HLA class I and class II types were available, the types were taken from metadata supplied by the sample provider, not from assay-based typing.

On this clone itself: Its antigen is unknown. The sample holds no much larger clone one base away, and base qualities are not on file.

The collaborating institutions used their own protocols to collect whole blood in K2EDTA tubes. For TCRbeta analysis, collaborators shipped samples in one of three forms: frozen whole blood, isolated PBMCs, or DNA extracted from either of those sample types. The research as a whole found: The quantity of clinical and demographic metadata differed by source and by participant and was supplied without curation.

TCRbeta CDR3 regions were amplified from genomic DNA by means of the immunoSEQ Assay, a bias-controlled multiplex PCR. Concerning the study's data processing: The number of nucleated cells in each sample was estimated by amplification of reference gene primers within the assay. Sequence reads were collapsed and filtered to measure the absolute abundance of every unique TCRbeta CDR3 rearrangement. For each sample, productive Simpson clonality was calculated by taking the square root of Simpson's diversity index across productive rearrangements. This is the immuneACCESS table as TCRdb keeps it, with only in-frame sequences that have V and J called. A part of the clones is gone; compared with another copy, unresolved V genes explain less than half, and the rest is unexplained. The D gene and trimming were derived from the DNA, and the V and J assignments and clone size from that table. The sample includes 100,000 to 140,000 clones, with under 95% observed a single time. The ten largest clonotypes hold approximately 1.2% of the sample.

The CDR3 covers 13 residues, taking in both the cysteine and the phenylalanine. Only the CDR3 portion is preserved as DNA: 39 bases, with reading frame beginning at the first base. Trimming at the junction amounts to 0 bases on V and 11 bases on J, and the germline ends lie 13 bases apart. The germline V gene (reference sequence) sets CDR1 to LGHDT and CDR2 to YNNKEL. What was sequenced was peripheral blood. This receptor was taken from a young woman with acute or convalescent COVID-19. Rearrangement joined TRBV3-1 (or the pseudogene TRBV3-2) to TRBJ1-1, and the D gene may be TRBD1, 6 bases matching. The bases are TGTGCCAGCAGCCAAGATATGGGGGCAGTGGCTTTCTTT. Translated, it gives CASSQDMGAVAFF.